A single sample is the source of the 27 T cell receptor beta chains below, sequenced in a study of blood T cells in healthy people across ages. With a J-beta primer mix and a sample-barcoded 5' primer, a second PCR ran about 6 to 11 cycles. TCRdb processed the 5' RACE reads anew with MiXCR; each CDR3 protein has one entry. The sample includes 550,000 to 750,000 distinct CDR3 sequences, 21% seen only once; the top ten take around 3.4%. The source material was blood. These receptors all stem from a man aged 65-85 years in good health.

The chain employs TRBV5-4 and TRBJ2-3, with 7 bases aligning to TRBD1. The CDR3 extends over 16 amino acids. The V gene's germline CDR1 is SGHNT and CDR2 YYREEE (reference sequence). The ends lost 1 base at V and 1 base at J; junction bases unmatched: 6. CDR3 residues: CASSLWGTERTDTQYF. The CDR3 coding sequence is TGTGCCAGCAGCTTGTGGGGGACAGAGCGCACAGATACGCAGTATTTT. Based on the CDR3 plus reference TRBV5-4 and TRBJ2-3, the full variable domain is ETGVTQSPTHLIKTRGQQVTLRCSSQSGHNTVSWYQQALGQGPQFIFQYYREEENGRGNFPPRFSGLQFPNYSSELNVNALELDDSALYLCASSLWGTERTDTQYFGPGTRLTVL.

This chain connects TRBV6-2 or TRBV6-3 to TRBJ2-5; TRBD2 agrees at 13 bases. Trimming took 5 bases from V and 4 from J; bases not matched to a gene: 7. The CDR3 is 16 residues long. Germline V gives CDR1 MNHEY, CDR2 SVGEGT. DNA of the CDR3: TGTGCCAGCAGTACCCGGACTAGCGGGAGAAGAGAGACCCAGTACTTC. Translated, it gives CASSTRTSGRRETQYF.

This clonotype was seen a few times. The chain combines TRBV15 with TRBJ2-1, with 8 bases that match TRBD1. The end of the DNA aligns better with TRBJ2-5, so the J call may be wrong. There are 16 residues in the CDR3. Germline CDR1 reads LNHNV; CDR2 reads YYDKDF (reference sequence). The CDR3 coding sequence is TGTGCCACCAGCAGAGGTCTCCCAGGGGGCTTGGAGACCCAGTACTTC. Translating gives CATSRGLPGGLETQYF.

A few counts support this clonotype. This sequence joins TRBV28 and TRBJ2-5; 16 positions match TRBD2. CDR1 and CDR2 (germline): MDHEN, SYDVKM. J gave up 11 bases and V 5 bases, and 11 bases lay outside the gene matches. The CDR3 contains 16 residues. The CDR3 spells CASSTVGTSGRDLQYF. The CDR3 DNA sequence: TGTGCCAGCAGTACCGTCGGGACTAGCGGGAGGGATCTGCAGTACTTC. The full variable domain, its missing parts supplied by reference TRBV28 and TRBJ2-5, is DVKVTQSSRYLVKRTGEKVFLECVQDMDHENMFWYRQDPGLGLRLIYFSYDVKMKEKGDIPEGYSVSREKKERFSLILESASTNQTSMYLCASSTVGTSGRDLQYFGPGTRLLVL.

This clonotype has only a few counts. This chain connects TRBV6-6 to TRBJ2-7, with D unresolved. V was pared by 4 bases and J by 0 bases, with 10 bases between. The germline gives CDR1 MNHNY, CDR2 SVGAGI (reference sequence). The CDR3 loop spans 14 amino acids. The DNA of the CDR3 is TGTGCCAGCAGTTCAGAGATGAACTCCTACGAGCAGTACTTC. It is translated as CASSSEMNSYEQYF.

This clonotype was observed a few times. The genes are TRBV2 and TRBJ2-7; 11 nucleotides line up with TRBD1. The V gene's germline CDR1 is SNHLY and CDR2 FYNNEI. The V segment lost 4 bases and the J segment 1 base; nucleotides outside the gene matches: 3. The CDR3 extends over 15 amino acids. The CDR3 loop reads CASSGGTGGSYEQYF. CDR3 sequence (DNA): TGTGCCAGCAGTGGCGGGACAGGGGGATCCTACGAGCAGTACTTC.

This sequence joins TRBV10-3 and TRBJ1-1, with a weak D call TRBD1 (5 bases). Looked up from germline, CDR1 is ENHRY and CDR2 is SYGVKD. The CDR3 is 13 amino acids. Deletions cut 7 bases from V and 4 bases from J, with 13 bases between. CDR3 nucleotides: TGTGCCATCACCCCGGGGCCGAGCACTGAAGCTTTCTTT. As protein: CAITPGPSTEAFF.

The rearrangement uses TRBV18 and TRBJ2-1; D possibly corresponds to TRBD2 (5 bases). Gene TRBJ2-7 matches the end of the DNA better, so the J call may be wrong. The germline V gene encodes CDR1 KGHSH and CDR2 LQKENI. CDR3 length equals 13 residues. The CDR3 region has the DNA TGTGCCAGCTCACCAGCGGGTAGTAACGAGCAGTACTTC. Its protein is CASSPAGSNEQYF.

This chain links TRBV5-6 with TRBJ2-1; 8 positions match TRBD2. Unmatched junction bases numbered 8, after V lost 4 bases and J lost 8 bases. Germline CDR1 is SGHDT and CDR2 is YYEEEE. This CDR3 comprises 14 residues. The CDR3 DNA sequence: TGTGCCAGCAGCACGGGACTAGGCCCAGATGAGCAGTTCTTC. It translates to CASSTGLGPDEQFF.

At least ten counts were recorded for this clonotype. The chain has TRBV7-9 and TRBJ2-3; TRBD2 matches at 11 bases. The CDR3 consists of 15 residues. V lost 5 bases to trimming and J lost 0 bases; unmatched junction nucleotides: 1. CDR1 SEHNR and CDR2 FQNEAQ come from the germline V gene (reference sequence). The CDR3 here is CASSRTSGSTDTQYF. In DNA form, the CDR3 reads TGTGCCAGCAGCCGGACTAGCGGGAGCACAGATACGCAGTATTTT.

As concerns this clonotype: The junction differs from germline at one of its ends, possibly a read error. The chain links TRBV7-6 to TRBJ2-7; D gene ambiguous. The DNA end favors TRBJ2-5, so the J call may be wrong. The CDR3 length is 13 residues. Per germline, CDR1 SGHVS and CDR2 FNYEAQ. This CDR3 is CASGFGPQETQYF. CDR3 coding DNA: TGTGCCAGCGGCTTTGGGCCCCAAGAGACCCAGTACTTC.

This clonotype was seen more than once but under ten times. CDR3 in DNA: TGTGCCAGCAGCTCACTAGCGGGGCCTCGGGAGCAGTACTTC. This encodes CASSSLAGPREQYF. The J gene is TRBJ2-5, the V gene TRBV7-8; 10 bases are shared with TRBD2. The CDR3 length is 14 residues. Germline V gives CDR1 SGHVS, CDR2 FQNEAQ. Losses at the gene ends were 4 bases for V and 11 bases for J; bases not matched to a gene: 10.

This clonotype was seen just once. J is TRBJ2-2 and V is TRBV6-2 or TRBV6-3; 14 bases align to TRBD2. The junction had 11 bases not matched to a gene; V was cut back by 5 bases and J by 6 bases. Per germline, CDR1 MNHEY and CDR2 SVGEGT. This CDR3 comprises 18 residues. CDR3 bases: TGTGCCAGCAGTCGACCCGAACCGGGACTAGCGGGAGCCGGGGAGCTGTTTTTT. Amino acids: CASSRPEPGLAGAGELFF.

This clonotype appeared a few times. This chain joins TRBV11-2 and TRBJ1-3, with D possibly matching TRBD1 (6 bases). V was pared by 4 bases and J by 4 bases, with 11 bases between. The germline CDR1 and CDR2 sequences are SGHAT and FQNNGV. The CDR3 runs 14 residues. The DNA of the CDR3 is TGTGCCAGCAGCTCGCAGGGGTCGGGAAACACCATATATTTT. As protein: CASSSQGSGNTIYF.

The chain joins TRBV3-1 to TRBJ2-5; no clear D. V was pared by 0 bases and J by 3 bases, with 11 bases between. The length of the CDR3 is 15 residues. The germline V gene encodes CDR1 LGHDT and CDR2 YNNKEL (reference sequence). The DNA of the CDR3 is TGTGCCAGCAGCCAAGATATCCGGAAAGAAGAGACCCAGTACTTC. The encoded protein is CASSQDIRKEETQYF.

This rearrangement joins TRBV5-1 to TRBJ2-5, with 10 positions matching TRBD1. Per the germline V gene, CDR1 is SGHRS and CDR2 is YFSETQ. This CDR3 region has 15 residues. The V and J ends lost 0 bases and 4 bases, in that order; junction bases with no gene match: 3. The CDR3 loop reads CASSLGWTGGETQYF. CDR3 DNA sequence: TGCGCCAGCAGCTTGGGATGGACAGGGGGAGAGACCCAGTACTTC.

The chain is built from TRBV2 and TRBJ2-7, with TRBD2 matching over 13 bases. Germline-derived CDR1 and CDR2 are SNHLY and FYNNEI. CDR3 length equals 15 residues. J gave up 4 bases and V 9 bases, and 9 bases lay outside the gene matches. CDR3 loop: CASKRTSGRGYEQYF. The CDR3 DNA reads TGTGCCAGTAAAAGGACTAGCGGGAGAGGGTACGAGCAGTACTTC.

The CDR3 is CASSLVWASNQETQYF. The CDR3 DNA reads as TGTGCCAGCAGCTTAGTATGGGCGTCCAACCAAGAGACCCAGTACTTC. The J gene is TRBJ2-5, the V gene TRBV11-2; D is unresolved. V gave up 1 base and J gave up 0 bases, with 12 bases separating them. This CDR3 spans 16 amino acids. Germline V gene data show CDR1 as SGHAT and CDR2 as FQNNGV.

This rearrangement joins TRBV6-1 to TRBJ1-1; D gene unclear. This CDR3 has 14 residues. Trimming cost V 3 bases and J 2 bases, with 10 bases left between them. CDR1 is MNHNS and CDR2 is SASEGT in the germline V gene. CDR3: CASSDPQLNTEAFF. The CDR3 nucleotides are TGTGCCAGCAGTGACCCACAGTTAAACACTGAAGCTTTCTTT.

This clonotype was counted a few times. A read error may be the cause here, since a much bigger clone is one base away. V gene TRBV20-1 combines with J gene TRBJ2-5; a possible D gene is TRBD2 (5 bases). This CDR3 has 11 residues. CDR1 is DFQATT and CDR2 is SNEGSKA in the germline V gene (reference sequence). The CDR3 loop is CSAEYGETQHF. The CDR3 nucleotides read TGCAGTGCGGAGTACGGGGAGACCCAGCACTTC.

This clonotype was recorded many times. This rearrangement joins TRBV5-1 to TRBJ2-2; 7 positions match TRBD2. The length of the CDR3 is 15 residues. V was clipped by 4 bases and J by 1 base; unmatched bases: 4. CDR1 and CDR2 from the germline V gene are SGHRS and YFSETQ. The CDR3 DNA reads TGCGCCAGCAGCACGGGAGGTCGGAACACCGGGGAGCTGTTTTTT. It specifies CASSTGGRNTGELFF.

This clonotype was detected only a few times. This chain uses TRBV12-3 or TRBV12-4 with TRBJ2-2, with D hard to call. This CDR3 is 16 amino acids long. Trimming shortened V by 1 base and J by 0 bases, and 9 bases separated the two germline ends. The CDR3 nucleotides are TGTGCCAGCAGTTTAGGTGCAGGCTCGAACACCGGGGAGCTGTTTTTT. It is translated as CASSLGAGSNTGELFF.

In its sample, this clonotype was seen a few times. The chain couples TRBV18 to TRBJ2-3; 8 bases are a match to TRBD2. After removal of 3 bases from V and 0 bases from J, the junction contained 5 bases not matched to a gene. Germline CDR1 is KGHSH and CDR2 is LQKENI. The CDR3 is 16 residues long. The CDR3 nucleotides read TGTGCCAGCTCACCGACTAGCGCCGTTAGCACAGATACGCAGTATTTT. Protein product: CASSPTSAVSTDTQYF.

The chain carries TRBV29-1 and TRBJ1-2; D may be TRBD1 (5 bases). Germline CDR1 is SQVTM and CDR2 is ANQGSEA. Trimming removed 5 bases from V and 6 bases from J, with 22 bases in between. The length of the CDR3 is 15 residues. In DNA, the CDR3 is TGCAGCGTTCTCCTTGACAGTCTAATGGGGGATGGCTACACCTTC. The encoded protein is CSVLLDSLMGDGYTF.

This clonotype was seen only a few times. The chain is built from TRBV11-2 and TRBJ2-5, with TRBD2 identical over 7 bases. J was trimmed by 2 bases and V by 5 bases; bases with no gene match: 8. This CDR3 is 15 amino acids long. CDR1 is SGHAT and CDR2 is FQNNGV in the germline V gene. CDR3 protein: CASSGAGVRQETQYF. The CDR3 coding sequence is TGTGCCAGCAGCGGCGCGGGAGTTCGGCAAGAGACCCAGTACTTC.

This clonotype has more than one count but fewer than ten. The V call is TRBV5-1, the J call TRBJ2-7, with TRBD1 matching 11 bases. CDR3 length: 16 residues. CDR1 SGHRS and CDR2 YFSETQ come from the germline V gene. The V gene end was trimmed by 0 bases and the J gene end by 0 bases; junction bases not matched to a gene: 2. The DNA of the CDR3 is TGCGCCAGCAGCTTGGAAGGGACAGGGGGCTCCTACGAGCAGTACTTC. Its protein product is CASSLEGTGGSYEQYF.

This clonotype was detected many times. V and J are TRBV18 and TRBJ1-5; 11 bases fit TRBD1. V lost 8 bases and J lost 7; bases outside the gene matches: 7. CDR3 length equals 14 residues. Per germline, CDR1 KGHSH and CDR2 LQKENI. The DNA for the CDR3 is TGTGCCAGCAGCCCGGGACAGGGGGGACAGCCCCAGCATTTT. It yields the protein CASSPGQGGQPQHF.